A single T cell receptor (beta chain) is shown here with its context. Its antigen is not yet known. No qualities accompany the bases; no much larger clone lies one base away. TCRbeta CDR3 regions were amplified from genomic DNA using the immunoSEQ Assay, a bias-controlled multiplex PCR. The study's own analysis went as follows. The number of nucleated cells in each sample was estimated by amplification of reference gene primers within the assay. To quantify the absolute abundance of each unique TCRbeta CDR3 rearrangement, sequence reads were collapsed and filtered. Productive Simpson clonality was computed per sample as the square root of Simpson's diversity index over productive rearrangements. As stored in TCRdb, this immuneACCESS dataset retains in-frame rearrangements with V and J assigned. A fraction of the clones does not appear; measured against another copy, unresolved V genes explain less than half of the discrepancy, and the remainder lacks a known reason. That table supplies the V and J calls and clone size; D and trimming were determined from the DNA. Within this sample are some 180,000 clones, with around 81% of them counted one time only. Approximately 10% of the sample rests with the top ten.

Whole blood was collected in K2EDTA tubes by collaborating institutions according to the institutions' own protocols. For TCRbeta analysis, collaborators shipped samples in one of three forms: frozen whole blood, isolated PBMCs, or DNA extracted from either of those sample types. This sample is drawn from a study of blood T cell repertoires in COVID-19 (dated by TCRdb to between 2020 and 2021). About the investigation overall: The collaborator samples originated in the United States, Italy and Spain and spanned the acute and convalescent phases of COVID-19. Subjects who had been exposed to COVID-19, were actively infected with it, or had recovered from it provided the deeply sampled blood TCRbeta repertoires that made up the dataset. Samples came from the ongoing ImmuneRACE study (first 160 participants) plus 1,254 subjects from 6 global collaborators. Sample metadata almost always included a de-identified subject ID, COVID-19 status, age in years and sex. The repertoires were released in a freely available public database intended as a resource for research on the immune response to SARS-CoV-2. The prospective study material was composed of cDNA or gDNA derived from T cells, B-cell-depleted T cells, or PBMCs. Where available, HLA class I and class II types were obtained from metadata supplied by the sample provider rather than from assay-based typing.

On the study overall, not on this receptor specifically: How much clinical and demographic metadata was included differed by source and by participant, and the metadata was provided uncurated.

The CDR3 covers 14 residues, taking in both the cysteine and the phenylalanine. CDR3 DNA only is kept here, 42 bases in frame from base 1. Sequences SGHTA (CDR1) and FQGTGA (CDR2) are obtained from the germline V gene. Deletion took 4 bases off V and 7 bases off J, with a span of 16 bases between the germline ends. Specimen: peripheral blood. The V and J segments used are TRBV7-3 and TRBJ1-1; a confident D gene designation cannot be given. The receptor's source is an older man with active or convalescent COVID-19. The encoded CDR3 is CASSSNPLAGEAFF. The DNA sequence reads TGTGCCAGCAGCTCTAACCCTCTAGCAGGTGAAGCTTTCTTT. Supplemented by the reference TRBV7-3 and TRBJ1-1 proteins around the CDR3, the complete variable domain is GAGVSQTPSNKVTEKGKYVELRCDPISGHTALYWYRQSLGQGPEFLIYFQGTGAADDSGLPNDRFFAVRPEGSVSTLKIQRTERGDSAVYLCASSSNPLAGEAFFGQGTRLTVV.